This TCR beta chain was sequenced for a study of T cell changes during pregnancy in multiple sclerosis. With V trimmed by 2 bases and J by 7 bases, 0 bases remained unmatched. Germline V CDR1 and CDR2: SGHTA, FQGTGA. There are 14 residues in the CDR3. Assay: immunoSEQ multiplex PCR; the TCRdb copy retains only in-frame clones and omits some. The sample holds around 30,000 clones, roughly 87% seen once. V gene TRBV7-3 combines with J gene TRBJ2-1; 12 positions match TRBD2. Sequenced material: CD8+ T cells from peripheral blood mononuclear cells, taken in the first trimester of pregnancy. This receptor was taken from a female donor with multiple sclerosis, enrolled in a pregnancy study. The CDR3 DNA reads TGTGCCAGCAGCTTAGGACTAGCGGGAAATGAGCAGTTCTTC. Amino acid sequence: CASSLGLAGNEQFF.